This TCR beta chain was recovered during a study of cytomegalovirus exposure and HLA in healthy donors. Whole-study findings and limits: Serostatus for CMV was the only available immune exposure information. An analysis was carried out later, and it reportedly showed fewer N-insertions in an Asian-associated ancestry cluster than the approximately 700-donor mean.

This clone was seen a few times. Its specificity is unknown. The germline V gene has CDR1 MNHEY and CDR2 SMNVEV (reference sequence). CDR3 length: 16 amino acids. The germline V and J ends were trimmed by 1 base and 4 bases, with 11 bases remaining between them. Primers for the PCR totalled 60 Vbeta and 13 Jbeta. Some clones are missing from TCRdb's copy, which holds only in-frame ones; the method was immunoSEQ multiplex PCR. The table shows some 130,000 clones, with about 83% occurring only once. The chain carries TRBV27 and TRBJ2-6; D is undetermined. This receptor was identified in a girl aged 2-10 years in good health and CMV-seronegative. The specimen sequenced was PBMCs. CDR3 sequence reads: CASSLFFTAGANVLTF. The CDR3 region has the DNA TGTGCCAGCAGTTTATTTTTCACTGCCGGGGCCAACGTCCTGACTTTC.